This T cell receptor beta chain was profiled in a study of T cell responses to AZD1222 COVID-19 vaccine. Notes on the study in general: Repertoires were sampled only after the peak T cell response.

The CDR3 is 14 residues long. Trimming shortened V by 3 bases and J by 2 bases, and 11 bases separated the two germline ends. Germline CDR1 reads SGHRS; CDR2 reads YFSETQ. Assay: immunoSEQ multiplex PCR; the TCRdb copy retains only in-frame clones and omits some. The sample includes some 140,000 clones, 70% to 90% seen only once; the top ten take 1.9%. Concerning this clone itself: The antigen is undetermined.

The clonotype was recovered from an adult in good health. This specimen consisted of peripheral blood, obtained on day 0 of AZD1222 vaccination. This chain joins TRBV5-1 and TRBJ1-2, with D tentatively TRBD1 (5 bases). DNA for the CDR3: TGCGCCAGCAGCTCCAGGGAGGGCAACTATGGCTACACCTTC. This encodes CASSSREGNYGYTF.